These T cell receptor beta chains were read from a single sample in a study of CD8+ T cells in alopecia areata. TCRdb keeps only in-frame clones here, not all; method: immunoSEQ multiplex PCR. The top ten clones hold just over 50% of a sample with roughly 60,000 clones, around 47% of them seen once. Sequencing input: NKG2D-low CD8+ T cells sorted from blood. The source is a human donor with alopecia areata. CDR3s include the opening cysteine and the closing phenylalanine or tryptophan. D genes are given only for firm matches. Some rows have no size entry. The others give once, few or many, or a class for an expanded clone.

v_call	j_call	clone_size	d_call	cdr3_nt	cdr3_aa
TRBV4-3	TRBJ2-7	-	-	TGCGCCAGCAGCCAAGGGGTTAGCGGATACGAGCAGTACTTC	CASSQGVSGYEQYF
TRBV11-2	TRBJ2-7	-	-	TGTGCCAGCAGCTTAGGATGGGCCTCATCGTACGAGCAGTACTTC	CASSLGWASSYEQYF
TRBV9	TRBJ2-7	few	-	TGTGCCAGCAGCGCAGATGGGCGGGAGCAGTACTTC	CASSADGREQYF
TRBV20-1	TRBJ2-7	few	-	TGCAGTGCTCGGAGCTCCTACGAGCAGTACTTC	CSARSSYEQYF
TRBV4-3	TRBJ1-4	-	-	TGCGCCAGCAGCCAAGAGACCCTAGGGCATGAAAAACTGTTTTTT	CASSQETLGHEKLFF
TRBV27	TRBJ2-7	-	TRBD2	TGTGCCACCCAATCTTCCGGGACATTTAGCGGGAGCCCCTACGAGCAGTACTTC	CATQSSGTFSGSPYEQYF
TRBV14	TRBJ2-5	few	-	TGTGCCAGCAGCCAAGAAACATGGGAGACCCAGTACTTC	CASSQETWETQYF
TRBV4-1	TRBJ1-1	-	-	TGCGCCAGCAGCCAACATAACACTGAAGCTTTCTTT	CASSQHNTEAFF
TRBV2	TRBJ2-1	once	TRBD2	TGTGCCAGCAGAATAGCGGGCCTCTACAATGAGCAGTTCTTC	CASRIAGLYNEQFF
TRBV9	TRBJ2-2	many	-	TGTGCCAGCAGCGTAGGGGGCACCGGGGAGCTGTTTTTT	CASSVGGTGELFF
TRBV7-6	TRBJ1-2	-	-	TGTGCCAGCAGCACATTACTTGGCTATGGCTACACCTTC	CASSTLLGYGYTF
TRBV9	TRBJ2-7	-	-	TGTGCCAGCAGCTTGGGAGGGGGAAGCTACGAGCAGTACTTC	CASSLGGGSYEQYF
TRBV2	TRBJ2-1	-	TRBD2	TGTGCCAGCAGTGAGGCTAGCGGCAGAGGAAATGAGCAGTTCTTC	CASSEASGRGNEQFF
TRBV5-1	TRBJ2-1	-	-	TGCGCCAGCAGCTTGCCAGGGGATCCCTACAATGAGCAGTTCTTC	CASSLPGDPYNEQFF
TRBV7-9	TRBJ2-7	-	TRBD2	TGTGCCAGCAGCCCCTCGGGTAGCGGGAGCTACGAGCAGTACTTC	CASSPSGSGSYEQYF
TRBV4-3	TRBJ2-5	-	TRBD2	TGCGCCAGCAGCCAAGATATCGGGGGGGGCCCTGAGACCCAGTACTTC	CASSQDIGGGPETQYF
TRBV5-4	TRBJ2-5	-	-	TGTGCCAGCAGCCCCGCGGATGCGGAGACCCAGTACTTC	CASSPADAETQYF
TRBV2	TRBJ2-7	-	TRBD2	TGTGCCAGCAGTGAACTAGCGGGAGGGACCAACTACGAGCAGTACTTC	CASSELAGGTNYEQYF
TRBV29-1	TRBJ2-1	-	TRBD2	TGCAGCGCCGGGGGGGCTAGCGGGAGGGCCCGTGAGCAGTTCTTC	CSAGGASGRAREQFF
TRBV7-9	TRBJ1-1	-	-	TGTGCCAGCAGCTTAGAAGGCTTTAGAGCTGAAGCTTTCTTT	CASSLEGFRAEAFF
TRBV25-1	TRBJ1-2	-	TRBD1	TGTACCGGGACAGCCTTCTATGGCTACACCTTC	CTGTAFYGYTF
TRBV5-1	TRBJ2-5	once	-	TGCGCCAGCGCGCGCTGGGGCAACCAAGAGACCCAGTACTTC	CASARWGNQETQYF
TRBV7-8	TRBJ2-7	-	-	TGTGCCAGCAGCTTAGCTCGGGGCCCCTACGAGCAGTACTTC	CASSLARGPYEQYF
TRBV5-1	TRBJ2-1	-	TRBD2	TGCGCCAGCAGCTTTGAGGCGGGGGTCTACAATGAGCAGTTCTTC	CASSFEAGVYNEQFF
TRBV27	TRBJ1-5	-	-	TGTGCCAGCAGTTCCTCAGTATACGGCAATCAGCCCCAGCATTTT	CASSSSVYGNQPQHF
TRBV7-9	TRBJ2-3	-	-	TGTGCCAGCAGCCCTCCGGGCAGCACAGATACGCAGTATTTT	CASSPPGSTDTQYF
TRBV7-9	TRBJ2-1	few	-	TGTGCCAGCAGCCGGGCAGGCCCTGAGCAGTTCTTC	CASSRAGPEQFF
TRBV27	TRBJ2-1	-	TRBD2	TGTGCCAGCAGTTTAGCGGGAGAGGGCAATGAGCAGTTCTTC	CASSLAGEGNEQFF
TRBV5-8	TRBJ2-5	-	TRBD1	TGTGCCAGCAGCCCTGGGACAGCCTCATGGGCCCAGTACTTC	CASSPGTASWAQYF
TRBV28	TRBJ2-5	-	-	TGTGCCAGCAGTTTACGCGGGGACAGCCAAGAGACCCAGTACTTC	CASSLRGDSQETQYF
TRBV7-9	TRBJ2-3	few	-	TGTGCCAGCAGCGTCGACAGCACAGATACGCAGTATTTT	CASSVDSTDTQYF
TRBV29-1	TRBJ2-7	-	TRBD2	TGCAGCGTTGACGCCGGCGGGAGGGACCCCTACGAGCAGTACTTC	CSVDAGGRDPYEQYF
TRBV2	TRBJ2-7	-	-	TGTGCCAGCAGTGTTGGGGACAAAATCTACGAGCAGTACTTC	CASSVGDKIYEQYF
TRBV20-1	TRBJ2-5	-	-	TGCAGTGCTAGAGTGGGGGAGACCCAGTACTTC	CSARVGETQYF
TRBV6-5	TRBJ2-5	-	TRBD2	TGTGCCAGCAGTAACTCTCTAGCGGGGGAGACCCAGTACTTC	CASSNSLAGETQYF
TRBV28	TRBJ2-7	-	-	TGTGCCAGCAGTTTGGTGAGCTCCTACGAGCAGTACTTC	CASSLVSSYEQYF
TRBV9	TRBJ2-7	-	-	TGTGCCAGCAGCCCGGTGGGCTCCTACGAGCAGTACTTC	CASSPVGSYEQYF
TRBV27	TRBJ2-1	-	TRBD2	TGTGCCAGCAGTTCGGGACTAGCGTTGGGTGAGCAGTTCTTC	CASSSGLALGEQFF
TRBV29-1	TRBJ1-1	-	TRBD1	TGCAGCGCCCGATCGGGGGACAGTATCCCCACTGAAGCTTTCTTT	CSARSGDSIPTEAFF
TRBV11-2	TRBJ2-5	-	-	TGTGCCAGCAGCTTTGTCCGGACCCAGTACTTC	CASSFVRTQYF
TRBV29-1	TRBJ1-2	-	-	TGCAGCGTAGAAGGCTACACCTTC	CSVEGYTF
TRBV7-9	TRBJ2-7	few	TRBD1	TGTGCCAGCAGCTCGGGACAGTCAGACTACGAGCAGTACTTC	CASSSGQSDYEQYF
TRBV7-9	TRBJ1-2	-	-	TGTGCCAGCAGCTTAGCGGGCATTGATGGGTATGGCTACACCTTC	CASSLAGIDGYGYTF
TRBV10-3	TRBJ1-1	few	-	TGTGCCATCAGTGAGCTGGACACTGAAGCTTTCTTT	CAISELDTEAFF
TRBV13	TRBJ2-1	-	-	TGTGCCAGCAGCTTAGACGGGCTGGGGAATGAGCAGTTCTTC	CASSLDGLGNEQFF
TRBV30	TRBJ1-5	-	-	TGTGCCTGGAGTATGGAAAGTAGCAATCAGCCCCAGCATTTT	CAWSMESSNQPQHF
TRBV5-6	TRBJ2-7	once	-	TGTGCCAGCAGCTTCGGGACTTCCTACGAGCAGTACTTC	CASSFGTSYEQYF
TRBV29-1	TRBJ2-7	-	TRBD1	TGCAGCGTTGAAGGGCACCCAGGGGGTAGTAGCTACGAGCAGTACTTC	CSVEGHPGGSSYEQYF
TRBV27	TRBJ2-7	-	TRBD1	TGTGCCAGCAGTCCCGGGACAGGGGGGCGCGAGCAGTACTTC	CASSPGTGGREQYF
TRBV15	TRBJ2-1	few	-	TGTGCCACCAGCAGAGAGCGTTCGAACCGCAATGAGCAGTTCTTC	CATSRERSNRNEQFF
TRBV5-5	TRBJ2-1	-	TRBD1	TGTGCCAGCAGCTGGACAGGGAATGAGCAGTTCTTC	CASSWTGNEQFF
TRBV4-3	TRBJ2-3	few	TRBD2	TGCGCCAGCAGCCAAGCTGTGGCGGGGGGGACAGATACGCAGTATTTT	CASSQAVAGGTDTQYF
TRBV29-1	TRBJ1-2	few	-	TGCAGCGTGTTTTGGCCCAGAGGGGATGGCTACACCTTC	CSVFWPRGDGYTF
TRBV9	TRBJ1-2	-	-	TGTGCCAGCAGCGACAGACGGGGCTACACCTTC	CASSDRRGYTF
TRBV2	TRBJ2-3	few	-	TGTGCCAGCAGGGTGGCAGGGTGGGGCACAGATACGCAGTATTTT	CASRVAGWGTDTQYF
TRBV6-1	TRBJ2-3	-	TRBD2	TGTGCCAGCAGGGAAGGGACTAGCGGGATTTATGGCACAGATACGCAGTATTTT	CASREGTSGIYGTDTQYF
TRBV5-1	TRBJ2-7	-	-	TGCGCCAGCAGCTTGGCGGACGGCTACGAGCAGTACTTC	CASSLADGYEQYF